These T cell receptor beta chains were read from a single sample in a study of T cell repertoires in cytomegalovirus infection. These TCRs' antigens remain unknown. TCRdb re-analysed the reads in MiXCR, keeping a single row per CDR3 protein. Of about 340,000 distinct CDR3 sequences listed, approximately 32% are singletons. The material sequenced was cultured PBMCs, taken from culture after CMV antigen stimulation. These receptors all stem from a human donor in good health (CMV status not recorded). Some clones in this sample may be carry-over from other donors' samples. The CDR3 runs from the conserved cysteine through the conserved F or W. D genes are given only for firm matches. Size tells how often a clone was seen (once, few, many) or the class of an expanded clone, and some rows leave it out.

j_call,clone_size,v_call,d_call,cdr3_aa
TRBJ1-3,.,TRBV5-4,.,CASRRDIGNTIYF
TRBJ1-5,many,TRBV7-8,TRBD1,CASKDRGNQPQHF
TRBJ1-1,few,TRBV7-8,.,CASSAPPDTEAFF
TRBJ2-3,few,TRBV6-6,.,CASSYSEGLTDTQYF
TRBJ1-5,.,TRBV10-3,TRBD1,CAISDRGGNQPQHF
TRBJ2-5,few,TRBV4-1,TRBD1,CASSQGSGQPETQYF
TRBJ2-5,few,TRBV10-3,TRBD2,CAISVGLAGLLQETQYF
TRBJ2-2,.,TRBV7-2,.,CASSSDLGTGELFF
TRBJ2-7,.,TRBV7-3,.,CASTLDPYEQYF
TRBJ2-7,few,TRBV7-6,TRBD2,CASSTWTSGRAYEQYF
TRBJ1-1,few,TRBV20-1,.,CSARVTRTWNTEAFF
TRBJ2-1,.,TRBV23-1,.,CASSLNGNYNEQFF
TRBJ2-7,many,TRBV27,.,CASSVRGPYEQYF
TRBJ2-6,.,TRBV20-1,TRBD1,CSVSGGSGANVLTF
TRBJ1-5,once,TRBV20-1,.,CSARESGVRVQPQHF
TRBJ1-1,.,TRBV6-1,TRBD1,CASSSNLQGAGTEAFF
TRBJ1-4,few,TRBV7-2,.,CASSLGPGRHNEKLFF
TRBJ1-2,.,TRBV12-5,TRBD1,CASGWTGNNGYTF
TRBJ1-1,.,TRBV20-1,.,CSARQTQRVGNTEAFF
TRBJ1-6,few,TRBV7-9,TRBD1,CASSPFGRGKPDSPLHF
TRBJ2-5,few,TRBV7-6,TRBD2,CASSRTSGGEQETQYF
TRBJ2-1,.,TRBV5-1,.,CASSLDGAIMEQFF
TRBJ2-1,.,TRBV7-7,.,CASSFLGQVNEQFF
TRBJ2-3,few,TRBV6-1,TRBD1,CASTLTGQGKADTQYF
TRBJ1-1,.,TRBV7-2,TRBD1,CASSRRQGKEAFF
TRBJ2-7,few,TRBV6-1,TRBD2,CASSESRSGAISYEQYF
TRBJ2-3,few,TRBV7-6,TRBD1,CASSFRGQGGADTQYF
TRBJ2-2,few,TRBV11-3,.,CASSLESGELFF
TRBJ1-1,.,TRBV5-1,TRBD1,CASSPPGQVAGAEAFF
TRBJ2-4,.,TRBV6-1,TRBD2,CASSPGLAGEDIQYF
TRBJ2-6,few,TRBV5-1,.,CASSFNRAGANVLTF
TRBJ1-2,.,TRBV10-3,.,CAISDNRDAYGYTF
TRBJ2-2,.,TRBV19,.,CASSNRDLDPGELFF
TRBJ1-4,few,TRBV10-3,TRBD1,CAISDPAGGQGGEKLFF
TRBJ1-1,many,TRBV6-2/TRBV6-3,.,CASSYSGLGNEAFF
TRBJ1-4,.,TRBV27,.,CASSPRGANEKLFF
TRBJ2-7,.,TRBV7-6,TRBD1,CASSPGTGGGYEQYF
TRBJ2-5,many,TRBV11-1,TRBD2,CASSSQLQGGETQYF
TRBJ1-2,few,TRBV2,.,CASSFMTGKYGYTF
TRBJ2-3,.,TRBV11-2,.,CASSFLSNTDTQYF
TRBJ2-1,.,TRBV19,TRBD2,CASSVSSSGATNNEQFF
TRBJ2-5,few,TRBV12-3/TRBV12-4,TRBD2,CASFGSGGAEETQYF
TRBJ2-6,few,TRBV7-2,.,CASSPRTSSGANVLTF
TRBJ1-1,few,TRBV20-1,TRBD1,CSASPTGGTNTEAFF
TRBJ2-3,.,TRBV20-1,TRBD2,CSARDRGAGYRTDTQYF
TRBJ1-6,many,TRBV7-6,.,CASSLWEDNSPLHF